Listed below are T cell receptor beta chains from one sample, sequenced in a study of T-cell reconstitution after alpha-beta-depleted transplantation in children. TCRdb independently ran MiXCR on the PCR reads; one entry per CDR3 protein. The profile shows hundreds of thousands of distinct CDR3 sequences, 10% to 15% of them singletons. Source: PBMCs, taken from the stem cell graft. These receptor sequences come from a human donor who donated a stem cell graft to a child with Fanconi anemia. Each CDR3 is given with its conserved first and last residue. Each record gives: clone size, J gene, V gene, D gene, CDR3 DNA, CDR3 protein. D genes are given only for firm matches. Size values are once, few and many counts, or a class for expanded clones, and some rows have none.

NA	TRBJ1-2	TRBV12-3/TRBV12-4	NA	TGTGCCAGCAGTCCTTGGGAGACCAATGGCTACACCTTC	CASSPWETNGYTF
few	TRBJ2-3	TRBV12-5	NA	TGTGCTAGTGGTTCGGCGGGAGATACGCAGTATTTT	CASGSAGDTQYF
NA	TRBJ1-3	TRBV27	NA	TGTGCCAGCAGCGGCAGGGGAGGGGAAAACACCATATATTTT	CASSGRGGENTIYF
many	TRBJ2-5	TRBV9	NA	TGTGCCACCACAGGGTCTGATGCCCCGAAAGAGACCCAGTACTTC	CATTGSDAPKETQYF
NA	TRBJ2-6	TRBV15	NA	TGTGCCACCAGCAAAGACAGGAGCTCTGGGGCCAACGTCCTGACTTTC	CATSKDRSSGANVLTF
many	TRBJ2-7	TRBV24-1	NA	TGTGCCCCTTGGTGGCCCTACGAGCAGTACTTC	CAPWWPYEQYF
few	TRBJ2-3	TRBV29-1	NA	TGCAGCGCCATCGGGGACTTCACGGGCACAGATACGCAGTATTTT	CSAIGDFTGTDTQYF
NA	TRBJ1-5	TRBV28	NA	TGTGCCAGCAACATTCAGGGCGGGCAGCCCCAGCATTTT	CASNIQGGQPQHF
once	TRBJ2-3	TRBV5-4	TRBD2	TGTGCCAGCACCACTAGCGTCACAACAGATACGCAGTATTTT	CASTTSVTTDTQYF
many	TRBJ1-2	TRBV6-5	NA	TGTGCCAGCAGTTACGATCCCCGCTTCTATGGCTACACCTTC	CASSYDPRFYGYTF
few	TRBJ2-1	TRBV7-2	TRBD1	TGTGCCAGCACCAGACAGGGATTCTACAATGAGCAGTTCTTC	CASTRQGFYNEQFF
many	TRBJ1-3	TRBV10-3	TRBD1	TGTGCCATCAGCGACCTGGACAGGACTGGAAACACCATATATTTT	CAISDLDRTGNTIYF
few	TRBJ2-7	TRBV7-9	TRBD2	TGTGCCAGCAGCCCAGGGACTAGCGGGGGTCTGGACGAGCAGTACTTC	CASSPGTSGGLDEQYF
many	TRBJ2-3	TRBV9	NA	TGTGCCAGCAGCGTAGGCCTAGCGACCACAGATACGCAGTATTTT	CASSVGLATTDTQYF
few	TRBJ2-5	TRBV7-2	TRBD2	TGTGCCAGCAGCTTAAGGGGCGGGGGGGCCCAGTACTTC	CASSLRGGGAQYF
NA	TRBJ2-2	TRBV7-9	TRBD1	TGTGCCAGCAGCGCCCCCGGGACAGCGAACACCGGGGAGCTGTTTTTT	CASSAPGTANTGELFF
many	TRBJ1-1	TRBV20-1	TRBD1	TGCAGTGCTAGAAGGACAGGGGCGACTACTGAAGCTTTCTTT	CSARRTGATTEAFF
few	TRBJ1-2	TRBV20-1	NA	TGCAGTGCCGCCGATACTACTGGTTTCACCTTC	CSAADTTGFTF
NA	TRBJ1-1	TRBV3-1	NA	TGTGCCAGCAGCCCACTTGCGAGTGAAGCTTTCTTT	CASSPLASEAFF
NA	TRBJ2-2	TRBV6-2/TRBV6-3	TRBD1	TGTGCCAGCAGTTCACATCTTGGGACAGTAGGATCAGTCACCGGGGAGCTGTTTTTT	CASSSHLGTVGSVTGELFF
NA	TRBJ2-4	TRBV11-2	NA	TGTGCCAGCAGCCCCCGAGTGGGGGTGATGGCCAAAAACATTCAGTACTTC	CASSPRVGVMAKNIQYF
NA	TRBJ1-5	TRBV12-3/TRBV12-4	NA	TGTGCCAGCACTCTTTCCGACAGTAACCTTCAGCCCCAGCATTTT	CASTLSDSNLQPQHF
many	TRBJ2-1	TRBV24-1	NA	TGTGCCACCAGTGATTTGGACCGCAATGAGCAGTTCTTC	CATSDLDRNEQFF
few	TRBJ2-1	TRBV15	NA	TGTGCCACCAAGGGAACGGGGTCGTCGAATGAGCAGTTCTTC	CATKGTGSSNEQFF
NA	TRBJ2-1	TRBV19	NA	TGTGCCAGTAGCGATCTTACAGGGAGAGAGCAGTTCTTC	CASSDLTGREQFF
few	TRBJ2-3	TRBV7-8	TRBD2	TGTGCCACCGGGGGGACGGCTGGGGGTACGCAGTATTTT	CATGGTAGGTQYF
once	TRBJ1-1	TRBV10-2	NA	TGCGCCAGCATGGGGGGGGCGATATTCGCTTTCTTT	CASMGGAIFAFF
many	TRBJ2-1	TRBV7-9	NA	TGTGCCAGCAGCTTAACGACAGGCAATGAGCAGTTCTTC	CASSLTTGNEQFF
few	TRBJ1-2	TRBV20-1	NA	TGCAGTGCTCAAAATCAGAGGGGCTACACCTTC	CSAQNQRGYTF
NA	TRBJ2-1	TRBV10-3	NA	TGTGCCATCAGTGCCCCCAACAATGAGCAGTTCTTC	CAISAPNNEQFF
few	TRBJ2-7	TRBV20-1	TRBD1	TGCAGTGCTAGAGTGTGGACAGGGATTTACGAGCAGTACTTC	CSARVWTGIYEQYF
once	TRBJ2-4	TRBV6-5	NA	TGTGCCAGCAGTACTACAGGGTTAGCCAAAAACATTCAGTACTTC	CASSTTGLAKNIQYF
many	TRBJ2-2	TRBV20-1	NA	TGCAGTGCCCCTCAACAGGGTCGTGGAGTCGGGGAGCTGTTTTTT	CSAPQQGRGVGELFF
many	TRBJ2-5	TRBV5-1	NA	TGCGCCAGCAGCTTCAGCGGGACACGACAAGAGACCCAGTACTTC	CASSFSGTRQETQYF
few	TRBJ2-7	TRBV11-2	NA	TGTGCCAGCAGCCCCCGGTCAGGGACTCGCAGCGAGCAGTACTTC	CASSPRSGTRSEQYF
NA	TRBJ2-2	TRBV7-9	NA	TGTGCCAGCAGCGCTGGGACCTCGGTACCGAACACCGGGGAGCTGTTTTTT	CASSAGTSVPNTGELFF
NA	TRBJ2-3	TRBV12-3/TRBV12-4	NA	TGTGCCAGCAGTCTTCTGTGGGGAGCCGATACGCAGTATTTT	CASSLLWGADTQYF